Below, one T cell receptor (beta chain) is given with its context. The antigen it binds to is not known. Base qualities are not provided; no much larger clone lies one nucleotide away. Healthy HIV-negative adults with no recently reported acute infections or vaccinations were included as donors. Every donor was a Caucasian adult living in Nashville, Tennessee, USA. CD4+ T cells were enriched through magnetic negative selection, after which naive cells were positively selected on CD45RA and the remaining negative fraction served as the memory subset. Blood was collected by leukapheresis, and PBMCs were isolated by Ficoll-Histopaque density gradient centrifugation and then cryopreserved in liquid nitrogen vapor phase. Analytical flow cytometry was used to check the purity and quantity of every magnetically sorted T cell population. From each sorted fraction, genomic DNA was isolated and quantified by UV absorbance on a Nanodrop 2000c.

Using the deep immunoSEQ assay, TCR CDR3 regions were amplified from genomic DNA by multiplex PCR. Genomic DNA extracted from each cell subset was distributed evenly over all wells of several immunoSEQ 96-well plates, and each plate served as one replicate. For sorted subsets, each replicate PCR was loaded with 200 ng genomic DNA, equivalent to some 31,000 T cell genomes. Purified libraries were quantified with a Qubit 3.0 fluorometer, sized on a Bioanalyzer 2100, and re-quantified with the KAPA Library Quantification kit. Every immunoSEQ 96-well plate was sequenced on a separate single-read 150-cycle Illumina NextSeq 550 flow cell. As for how the authors treated the data: The immunoSEQ output contained only junctional sequences without quality scores, so filtering could not match that applied to full-length reads. Sequences were annotated with PyIR, a Python wrapper for IgBLAST v1.9, using IMGT germline references to assign V/J genes and CDR3. Reads were removed for weak V/J assignments (E-value above 1e-6), missing CDR3, stop codons, out-of-frame junctions, or ambiguous translated residues. A V3J clonotype was defined by an identical inferred V gene, J gene, and CDR3 amino acid sequence. Percentage overlap between repertoires was calculated by dividing the number of shared unique clonotypes by the size of the smaller repertoire. Three approaches were used to assess repertoire richness: RTK rarefaction, the Chao1 estimator, and Recon v2.1 estimates of unobserved clonotypes. Generation probabilities were computed with OLGA for all TCRbeta clonotypes obtained by the gDNA method from several donors. Held by TCRdb, this immuneACCESS table contains in-frame sequences only and omits some clones. Under half of the omission traces to an unresolved V gene where checked; the cause of the rest is unknown. D and trimming come from the DNA, and the V and J calls and clone size come from that table. In this sample the table shows approximately 2.3 million clones, 80% to 95% of which occur a single time. Jointly, the top ten make up under 0.45% of the sample.

V is cut by 5 bases and J by 1 base, and the space between the germline ends is 11 bases. CDR1 SSHAT and CDR2 FNYEAQ are derived from the germline V gene (reference sequence). The CDR3 sequence holds 15 residues, the cysteine and phenylalanine included. The retained sequence is limited to the CDR3, 45 bases, with the frame set at the first base. These data originate in a study of shared clonotypes between healthy human individuals (dated by TCRdb to about 2020). With regard to the full study: A couple of women and three men aged 18 to 49 years were included in the cohort. For each donor, three plates each were used for CD4 naive and CD4 memory, two plates were used for CD8 naive, and one plate was used for CD8 memory. To estimate repertoire size and how much clonotype sharing occurs between individuals, the study deeply sequenced the blood TCR repertoires of five healthy adults. Libraries were prepared and TCR repertoires were sequenced by different laboratories using diverse techniques, in order to increase sequencing depth and limit assay-specific biases. Between about 0.9 and 8.9 billion PBMCs per donor were obtained by leukapheresis.

Overall results and qualifications from the work: Sampling was limited to blood, and TCR repertoires in tissue likely differ from TCR repertoires in blood. Approximately 5% of naive CD4, 3.5% of naive CD8, 2% to 2.5% of memory CD4, and over 0.35% of memory CD8 clonotypes were shared across several donors. Compared with non-shared clonotypes, clonotypes shared by all four sorted-subset donors had higher generation probabilities. Even with the large sequencing depth, rarefaction of the sorted-subset datasets indicated that sequencing was incomplete. Estimated clonotype richness was generally larger for naive than for memory subsets. The genetic and exposure-history diversity represented was limited by the small number of donors. Pairwise subsampling led to the expectation that sequencing depth would affect the degree of clonotype sharing among donors.

This sequence originates from a man aged 18 to 29 in good health. Some clones in this sample may be carry-over from other donors' samples. This chain joins TRBV7-7 to TRBJ2-2, with the identity of the D gene unclear. The sequencing sample was made of naive CD4+ T cells from PBMCs. Interpreted using the paper, the cell subset or site label stands for: CD45RA+ positively selected. The sequenced DNA: TGTGCCAGCAGCCCCGGACCGATGAACACCGGGGAGCTGTTTTTT. This codes for CASSPGPMNTGELFF.